A selection of T cell receptor beta chains follows, all from one sample in a study of shared clonotypes between healthy human individuals. The assay was immunoSEQ multiplex PCR, and TCRdb's table has in-frame clones only and misses some. Here the sample spans some 240,000 clones, approximately 70% being singletons. Sequenced input: memory CD4+ T cells sorted from blood. The receptors shown here come from a man younger than 45 in good health. CDR3s include the opening cysteine and the closing phenylalanine or tryptophan. The D gene is left open where the match is weak.

V	J	D	CDR3
TRBV25-1	TRBJ2-1	.	CASRLTSGQERDSIF
TRBV18	TRBJ2-6	.	CASSPPGSSGANVLTF
TRBV7-6	TRBJ2-1	TRBD2	CASSLALSSGLHEQFF
TRBV18	TRBJ2-2	.	CASSPSGGHGELFF
TRBV18	TRBJ1-2	.	CASSPVRGRLDGYTF
TRBV10-1	TRBJ1-4	.	CASSEPRGGQKLFF
TRBV7-9	TRBJ2-5	.	CASSLQGPPQETQYF
TRBV29-1	TRBJ2-7	.	CSVAPGWGMGYEQYF
TRBV11-2	TRBJ2-7	.	CASSPRATGFHSYEQYF
TRBV7-2	TRBJ2-2	TRBD1	CASSFTGASGELFF
TRBV30	TRBJ1-5	.	CAWSGPTVEQPQHF
TRBV10-3	TRBJ1-1	.	CAIRGGLLNTEAFF
TRBV4-3	TRBJ2-2	.	CASSQDLGVAGELFF
TRBV6-5	TRBJ2-7	.	CASSSLGASSYEQYF
TRBV7-2	TRBJ2-5	TRBD2	CASSPGLAGETQYF
TRBV2	TRBJ1-2	TRBD1	CASSAGQNYGYTF
TRBV28	TRBJ2-3	TRBD1	CASSQRQGWSLVTGTDTQYF
TRBV19	TRBJ2-1	.	CASSPGGAEQFF
TRBV29-1	TRBJ2-1	.	CSATRDTNYNEQFF
TRBV4-1	TRBJ1-2	.	CASSQDWAGSYGYTF